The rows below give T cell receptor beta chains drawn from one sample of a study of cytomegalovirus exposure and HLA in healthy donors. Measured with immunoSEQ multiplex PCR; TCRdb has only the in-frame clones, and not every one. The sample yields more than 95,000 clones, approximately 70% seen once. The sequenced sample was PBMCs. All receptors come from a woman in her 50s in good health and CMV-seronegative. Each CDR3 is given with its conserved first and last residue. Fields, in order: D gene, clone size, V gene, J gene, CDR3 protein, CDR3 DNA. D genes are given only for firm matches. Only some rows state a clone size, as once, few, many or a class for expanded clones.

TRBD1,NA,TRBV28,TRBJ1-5,CASSWGQGNHQPQHF,TGTGCCAGCAGTTGGGGACAGGGGAATCATCAGCCCCAGCATTTT
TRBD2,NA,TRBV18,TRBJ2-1,CASSPLVGLAGNEQFF,TGTGCCAGCTCACCACTGGTAGGACTAGCGGGGAATGAGCAGTTCTTC
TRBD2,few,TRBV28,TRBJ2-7,CASSLYAGGGYEQYF,TGTGCCAGCAGTTTATATGCGGGAGGGGGTTACGAGCAGTACTTC
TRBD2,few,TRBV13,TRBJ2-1,CASSPGLDLSEQFF,TGTGCCAGCAGCCCAGGACTAGACCTCAGTGAGCAGTTCTTC
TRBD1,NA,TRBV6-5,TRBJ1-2,CASSYGQGRYGYTF,TGTGCCAGCAGTTACGGACAGGGGAGGTATGGCTACACCTTC
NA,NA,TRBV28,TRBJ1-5,CASSLFRWGGDRPQHF,TGTGCCAGCAGTTTATTCCGCTGGGGAGGGGATCGGCCCCAGCATTTT
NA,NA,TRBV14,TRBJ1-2,CASSRAGPYGYTF,TGTGCCAGCAGCCGGGCAGGGCCCTATGGCTACACCTTC
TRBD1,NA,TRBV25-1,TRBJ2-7,CASSGGTGLYEQYF,TGTGCCAGCAGTGGGGGGACAGGGCTTTACGAGCAGTACTTC
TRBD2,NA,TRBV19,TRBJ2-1,CASSRTSGGQQFF,TGTGCCAGTAGTAGGACTAGCGGGGGCCAGCAGTTCTTC
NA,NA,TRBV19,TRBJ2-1,CASSIVAAPYYNEQFF,TGTGCCAGTAGTATAGTAGCGGCCCCCTACTACAATGAGCAGTTCTTC
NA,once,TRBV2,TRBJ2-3,CASSGPSVGDTQYF,TGTGCCAGCAGTGGTCCAAGCGTAGGCGATACGCAGTATTTT
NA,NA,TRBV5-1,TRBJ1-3,CASSKDTRTSGNTIYF,TGCGCCAGCAGCAAAGATACACGAACCTCTGGAAACACCATATATTTT
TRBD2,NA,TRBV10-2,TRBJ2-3,CASSEVGGTDTQYF,TGCGCCAGCAGTGAGGTGGGAGGGACAGATACGCAGTATTTT
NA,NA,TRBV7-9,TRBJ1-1,CASSLVSGTRVVAFF,TGTGCCAGCAGCTTAGTCTCCGGGACAAGGGTTGTGGCTTTCTTT
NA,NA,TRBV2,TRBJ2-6,CASRRQVTSGANVLTF,TGTGCCAGCAGGAGACAGGTGACCTCTGGGGCCAACGTCCTGACTTTC
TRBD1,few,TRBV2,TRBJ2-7,CASSYTGAPYEQYF,TGTGCCAGCAGTTATACAGGGGCCCCCTACGAGCAGTACTTC
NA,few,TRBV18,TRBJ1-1,CASSPRADVNTEAFF,TGTGCCAGCTCACCACGGGCAGATGTGAACACTGAAGCTTTCTTT
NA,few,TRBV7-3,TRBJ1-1,CASSVQMNTEAFF,TGTGCCAGCAGCGTACAGATGAACACTGAAGCTTTCTTT
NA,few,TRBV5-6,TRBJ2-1,CASSPTIAHNEQFF,TGTGCCAGCAGCCCGACTATCGCCCACAATGAGCAGTTCTTC
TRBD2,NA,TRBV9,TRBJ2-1,CASSTPPGLAGDRVYNEQFF,TGTGCCAGCAGCACCCCGCCGGGACTAGCGGGAGATCGGGTATACAATGAGCAGTTCTTC
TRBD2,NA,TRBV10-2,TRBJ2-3,CASSQPRTSGRADTQYF,TGCGCCAGCAGTCAGCCCCGGACTAGCGGGAGGGCAGATACGCAGTATTTT
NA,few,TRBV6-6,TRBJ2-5,CASREGTQYF,TGTGCCAGCAGGGAGGGGACCCAGTACTTC
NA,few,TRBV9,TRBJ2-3,CASSVALNTDTQYF,TGTGCCAGCAGCGTAGCCCTTAACACAGATACGCAGTATTTT
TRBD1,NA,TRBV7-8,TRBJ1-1,CASSPHRGRLTDTEAFF,TGTGCCAGCAGCCCGCACAGGGGGCGACTTACGGACACTGAAGCTTTCTTT
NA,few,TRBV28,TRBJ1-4,CASYGSDNEKLFF,TGTGCCAGCTACGGGTCGGATAATGAAAAACTGTTTTTT
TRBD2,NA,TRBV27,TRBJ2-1,CASRSSGAYNEQFF,TGTGCCAGCAGATCTAGCGGGGCCTACAATGAGCAGTTCTTC
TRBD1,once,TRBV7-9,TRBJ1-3,CASSWTGGGNTIYF,TGTGCCAGCAGCTGGACAGGGGGCGGAAACACCATATATTTT
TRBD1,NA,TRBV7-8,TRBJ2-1,CASSSLGTGAYNEQFF,TGTGCCAGCAGCTCCTTGGGGACAGGGGCTTACAATGAGCAGTTCTTC
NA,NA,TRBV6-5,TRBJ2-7,CASSYRDSAYEQYF,TGTGCCAGCAGTTACCGGGACTCTGCCTACGAGCAGTACTTC
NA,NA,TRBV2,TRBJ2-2,CASSEPGAGPTGELFF,TGTGCCAGCAGTGAGCCTGGGGCAGGGCCCACCGGGGAGCTGTTTTTT
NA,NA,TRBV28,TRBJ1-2,CASSLSEQGNYGYTF,TGTGCCAGCAGTTTGTCAGAACAGGGTAACTATGGCTACACCTTC
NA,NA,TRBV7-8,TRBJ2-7,CASSLVSMREQYF,TGTGCCAGCAGCTTAGTGTCGATGCGGGAGCAGTACTTC
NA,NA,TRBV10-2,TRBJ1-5,CASSPGGGNQPQHF,TGCGCCAGCAGTCCCGGGGGGGGCAATCAGCCCCAGCATTTT
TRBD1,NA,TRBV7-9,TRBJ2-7,CASSNIRTGSYEQYF,TGTGCCAGCAGCAATATCAGGACAGGCTCCTACGAGCAGTACTTC
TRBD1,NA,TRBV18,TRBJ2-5,CASSQGPGGETQYF,TGTGCCAGCTCACAAGGGCCAGGGGGAGAGACCCAGTACTTC
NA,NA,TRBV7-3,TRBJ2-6,CASSPDTGVGANVLTF,TGTGCCAGCAGCCCCGACACGGGGGTTGGGGCCAACGTCCTGACTTTC
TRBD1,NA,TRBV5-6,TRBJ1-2,CASSFFPDRDYGYTF,TGTGCCAGCAGCTTTTTCCCGGACAGGGACTATGGCTACACCTTC
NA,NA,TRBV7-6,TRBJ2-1,CASSLEGTFNEQFF,TGTGCCAGCAGCTTAGAAGGGACATTTAATGAGCAGTTCTTC
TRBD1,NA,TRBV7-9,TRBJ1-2,CASNARQGIHYGYTF,TGTGCCAGCAACGCGAGACAGGGAATCCACTATGGCTACACCTTC
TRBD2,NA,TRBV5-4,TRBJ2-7,CASSLVSAGGVYEQYF,TGTGCCAGCAGCTTGGTATCTGCGGGGGGGGTCTACGAGCAGTACTTC
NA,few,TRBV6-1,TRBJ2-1,CASSDFTQFF,TGTGCCAGCAGTGACTTTACACAGTTCTTC
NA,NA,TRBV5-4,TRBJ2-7,CASSRKTGETYEQYF,TGTGCCAGCAGCCGCAAGACAGGCGAGACCTACGAGCAGTACTTC
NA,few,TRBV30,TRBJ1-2,CAWSVRAGGGNYGYTF,TGTGCCTGGAGTGTACGAGCCGGCGGGGGAAACTATGGCTACACCTTC
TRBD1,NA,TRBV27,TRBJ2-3,CASSPGQGTDFTDTQYF,TGTGCCAGCAGTCCAGGACAGGGGACCGACTTCACAGATACGCAGTATTTT
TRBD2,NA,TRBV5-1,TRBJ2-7,CASSDGTSVREQYF,TGCGCCAGCAGCGACGGGACTAGTGTTCGCGAGCAGTACTTC
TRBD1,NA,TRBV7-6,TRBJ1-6,CASSRGQEGSPLHF,TGTGCCAGCAGCAGGGGGCAGGAGGGTTCACCCCTCCACTTT
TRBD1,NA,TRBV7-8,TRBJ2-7,CASSAKRDRYYEQYF,TGTGCCAGCAGCGCCAAACGGGACAGATACTACGAGCAGTACTTC
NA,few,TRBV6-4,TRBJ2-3,CASKEEYAGGYTQYF,TGTGCCAGCAAGGAAGAGTACGCGGGCGGATATACGCAGTATTTT
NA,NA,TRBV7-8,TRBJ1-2,CASSSWTASYGYTF,TGTGCCAGCAGCTCTTGGACAGCAAGTTATGGCTACACCTTC
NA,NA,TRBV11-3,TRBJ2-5,CASSTEETQYF,TGTGCCAGCAGCACAGAAGAGACCCAGTACTTC
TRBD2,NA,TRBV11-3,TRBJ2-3,CASSLVRGGRDTQYF,TGTGCCAGCAGCTTAGTGCGGGGGGGTAGGGATACGCAGTATTTT
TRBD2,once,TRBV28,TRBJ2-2,CASSHLTSGSPGELFF,TGTGCCAGCAGCCACCTGACTAGCGGGAGCCCCGGGGAGCTGTTTTTT